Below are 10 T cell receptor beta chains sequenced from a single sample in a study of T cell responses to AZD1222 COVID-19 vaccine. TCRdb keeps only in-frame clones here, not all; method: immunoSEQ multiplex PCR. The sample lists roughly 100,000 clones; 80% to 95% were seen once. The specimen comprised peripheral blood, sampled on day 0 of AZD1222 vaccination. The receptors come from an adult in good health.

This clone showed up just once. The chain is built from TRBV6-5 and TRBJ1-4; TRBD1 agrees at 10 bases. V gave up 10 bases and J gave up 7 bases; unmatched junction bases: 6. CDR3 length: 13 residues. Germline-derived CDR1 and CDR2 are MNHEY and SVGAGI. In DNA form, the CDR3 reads TGTGCCACCTCGGACAGGGGGATTGAAAAACTGTTTTTT. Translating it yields CATSDRGIEKLFF.

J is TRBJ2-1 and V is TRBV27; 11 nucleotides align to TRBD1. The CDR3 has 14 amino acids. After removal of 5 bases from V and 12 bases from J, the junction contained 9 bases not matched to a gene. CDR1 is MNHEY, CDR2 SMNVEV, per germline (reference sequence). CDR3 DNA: TGTGCCAGCAGTCGGGGACAGGGGGTGGTTGGGCAGTTCTTC. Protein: CASSRGQGVVGQFF.

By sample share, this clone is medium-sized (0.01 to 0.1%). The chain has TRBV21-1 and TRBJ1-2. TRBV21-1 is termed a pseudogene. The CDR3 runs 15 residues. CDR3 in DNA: TGTGCCAGCAGCAAATCCCGGGGAATCCTTAAAGGCTACACCTTC. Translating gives CASSKSRGILKGYTF.

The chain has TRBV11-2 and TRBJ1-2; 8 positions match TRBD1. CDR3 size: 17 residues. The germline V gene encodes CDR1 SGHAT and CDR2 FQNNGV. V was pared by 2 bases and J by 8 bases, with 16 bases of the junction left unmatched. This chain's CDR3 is CASSLHPGDRRIVGYTF. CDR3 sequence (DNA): TGTGCCAGCAGCTTACACCCAGGGGACAGGAGGATAGTCGGCTACACCTTC.

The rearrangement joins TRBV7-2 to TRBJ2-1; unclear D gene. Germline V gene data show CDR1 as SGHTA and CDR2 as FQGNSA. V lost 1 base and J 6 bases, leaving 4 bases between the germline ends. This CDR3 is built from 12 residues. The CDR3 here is CASSLGSNEQFF. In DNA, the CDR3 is TGTGCCAGCAGCTTAGGGTCCAATGAGCAGTTCTTC.

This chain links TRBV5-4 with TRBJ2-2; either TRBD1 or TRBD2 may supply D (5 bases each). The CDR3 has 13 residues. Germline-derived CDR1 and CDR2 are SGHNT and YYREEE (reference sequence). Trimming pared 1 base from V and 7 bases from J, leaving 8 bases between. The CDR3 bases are TGTGCCAGCAGCTTGTATGGGGGCGGGGAGCTGTTTTTT. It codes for CASSLYGGGELFF.

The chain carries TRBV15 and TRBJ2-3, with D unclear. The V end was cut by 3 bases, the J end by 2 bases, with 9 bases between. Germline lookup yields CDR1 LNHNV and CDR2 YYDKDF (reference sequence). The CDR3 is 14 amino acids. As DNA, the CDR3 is TGTGCCACCAGCAGCCCTAGGGCCACAGATACGCAGTATTTT. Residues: CATSSPRATDTQYF.

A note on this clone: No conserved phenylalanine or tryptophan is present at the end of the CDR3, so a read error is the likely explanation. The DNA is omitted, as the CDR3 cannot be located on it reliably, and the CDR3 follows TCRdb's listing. The CDR3 sequence: CASSPRTYSLL. This chain uses TRBV7-3 with TRBJ1-6. The CDR3 length is 11 residues, termini included. Germline V CDR1 and CDR2: SGHTA, FQGTGA.

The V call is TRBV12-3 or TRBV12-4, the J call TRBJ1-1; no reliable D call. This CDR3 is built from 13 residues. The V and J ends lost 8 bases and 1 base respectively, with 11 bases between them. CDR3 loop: CASWSNENTEAFF. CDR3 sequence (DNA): TGTGCCAGCTGGTCGAATGAGAACACTGAAGCTTTCTTT.

The CDR3 protein is CASSQIQGAAYEQYF. The CDR3 nucleotides read TGTGCCAGCAGCCAGATCCAGGGGGCCGCCTACGAGCAGTACTTC. V usage is TRBV3-1 (or the pseudogene TRBV3-2) and J usage is TRBJ2-7, with 8 bases lining up with TRBD1. The V gene's germline CDR1 is LGHDT and CDR2 YNNKEL (reference sequence). Unmatched junction bases numbered 6, after V lost 3 bases and J lost 2 bases. This CDR3 comprises 15 residues.